This is a list of T cell receptor beta chains from one sample in a study of cytomegalovirus exposure and HLA in healthy donors. The data were produced by immunoSEQ multiplex PCR, yet TCRdb's version contains in-frame clones alone and is incomplete. The sample has roughly 130,000 clones; 75% to 85% are singletons. Sequences were obtained from PBMCs. These receptors were obtained from a female donor in good health and CMV-seronegative. Each CDR3 is given with its conserved first and last residue. Each record gives: D gene, clone size, J gene, V gene, CDR3 DNA, CDR3 protein. The D gene is left open where the match is weak. Only part of the rows carry a size: once, few, many, or a class if the clone is expanded.

D gene: .; clone size: .; J gene: TRBJ1-3; V gene: TRBV6-5; CDR3 DNA: TGTGCCAGCAACCCACAGGGACACTCTGGAAACACCATATATTTT; CDR3 protein: CASNPQGHSGNTIYF
D gene: TRBD1; clone size: .; J gene: TRBJ2-7; V gene: TRBV5-6; CDR3 DNA: TGTGCCAGCAGCCCGCTGATGGGACAGGCCTACGAGCAGTACTTC; CDR3 protein: CASSPLMGQAYEQYF
D gene: .; clone size: .; J gene: TRBJ2-1; V gene: TRBV9; CDR3 DNA: TGTGCCAGCAGCGTAGTGGGAGTCTATAATGAGCAGTTCTTC; CDR3 protein: CASSVVGVYNEQFF
D gene: TRBD2; clone size: .; J gene: TRBJ2-2; V gene: TRBV6-5; CDR3 DNA: TGTGCCAGCGGGTCCGCTAGCGGATTGACCGGGGAGCTGTTTTTT; CDR3 protein: CASGSASGLTGELFF
D gene: TRBD2; clone size: .; J gene: TRBJ2-1; V gene: TRBV5-1; CDR3 DNA: TGCGCCAGCAGCTCGCCGACTAGCGGTTCCTACAATGAGCAGTTCTTC; CDR3 protein: CASSSPTSGSYNEQFF
D gene: .; clone size: .; J gene: TRBJ1-1; V gene: TRBV19; CDR3 DNA: TGTGCCAGTAGTAGTCGGGGGAGTAGGAACACTGAAGCTTTCTTT; CDR3 protein: CASSSRGSRNTEAFF
D gene: TRBD2; clone size: .; J gene: TRBJ2-7; V gene: TRBV5-1; CDR3 DNA: TGCGCCAGCAGCGGTAGCGGGGGGGCTCTCGAGCAGTACTTC; CDR3 protein: CASSGSGGALEQYF
D gene: TRBD2; clone size: .; J gene: TRBJ2-3; V gene: TRBV6-5; CDR3 DNA: TGTGCCAGCAGCCGGGGAGGCGGGAGGGCGGATACGCAGTATTTT; CDR3 protein: CASSRGGGRADTQYF
D gene: .; clone size: few; J gene: TRBJ2-1; V gene: TRBV6-6; CDR3 DNA: TGTGCCAGCAGCTCGGGAGTGTCCTACAATGAGCAGTTCTTC; CDR3 protein: CASSSGVSYNEQFF
D gene: TRBD1; clone size: .; J gene: TRBJ1-1; V gene: TRBV5-1; CDR3 DNA: TGCGCCAGCAGCTTGGGCGCTCAGGGGGTTGGAGCTGAAGCTTTCTTT; CDR3 protein: CASSLGAQGVGAEAFF
D gene: TRBD1; clone size: .; J gene: TRBJ1-5; V gene: TRBV2; CDR3 DNA: TGTGCCAGCAGTGGGGACAGGGGCAGCAATCAGCCCCAGCATTTT; CDR3 protein: CASSGDRGSNQPQHF
D gene: .; clone size: once; J gene: TRBJ1-3; V gene: TRBV7-2; CDR3 DNA: TGTGCCAGCAGCTCCTATGGGGAGATTTCTGGAAACACCATATATTTT; CDR3 protein: CASSSYGEISGNTIYF
D gene: TRBD1; clone size: once; J gene: TRBJ1-1; V gene: TRBV19; CDR3 DNA: TGTGCCAGTAGTGCAACAGGGGACACTGAAGCTTTCTTT; CDR3 protein: CASSATGDTEAFF
D gene: .; clone size: .; J gene: TRBJ2-7; V gene: TRBV27; CDR3 DNA: TGTGCCAGCAGGCGAACAGGGACCGACGAGCAGTACTTC; CDR3 protein: CASRRTGTDEQYF
D gene: .; clone size: .; J gene: TRBJ1-3; V gene: TRBV7-2; CDR3 DNA: TGTGCCAGCAGCCGATCAGACAGGTCTGGAAACACCATATATTTT; CDR3 protein: CASSRSDRSGNTIYF
D gene: .; clone size: once; J gene: TRBJ2-7; V gene: TRBV7-9; CDR3 DNA: TGTGCCAGCAGCCTTGGCACCGAATCTTCCTACGAGCAGTACTTC; CDR3 protein: CASSLGTESSYEQYF
D gene: .; clone size: .; J gene: TRBJ2-6; V gene: TRBV19; CDR3 DNA: TGTGCCAGTAGTATGGCCGGGGCCAACGTCCTGACTTTC; CDR3 protein: CASSMAGANVLTF
D gene: .; clone size: .; J gene: TRBJ2-3; V gene: TRBV9; CDR3 DNA: TGTGCCAGCAGCTTCACTAGCAGGGCAGATACGCAGTATTTT; CDR3 protein: CASSFTSRADTQYF
D gene: TRBD1; clone size: .; J gene: TRBJ1-5; V gene: TRBV10-3; CDR3 DNA: TGTGCCATCAGTAGAACAGGGGAGGTCGGTTGGTCCCAGCATTTT; CDR3 protein: CAISRTGEVGWSQHF
D gene: .; clone size: .; J gene: TRBJ1-1; V gene: TRBV2; CDR3 DNA: TGTGCCAGCAATCGAGAACAGGGAACTGAAGCTTTCTTT; CDR3 protein: CASNREQGTEAFF
D gene: .; clone size: .; J gene: TRBJ2-2; V gene: TRBV5-1; CDR3 DNA: TGCGCCAGCAGCTTGAACGGGAGAGGAACCGGGGAGCTGTTTTTT; CDR3 protein: CASSLNGRGTGELFF
D gene: .; clone size: few; J gene: TRBJ1-4; V gene: TRBV7-8; CDR3 DNA: TGTGCCAGCAGTTGGCAGGGTCGGGAAAAACTGTTTTTT; CDR3 protein: CASSWQGREKLFF
D gene: .; clone size: .; J gene: TRBJ2-1; V gene: TRBV6-1; CDR3 DNA: TGTGCCATCAGGGGCCCGGTGGCGTACAATGAGCAGTTCTTC; CDR3 protein: CAIRGPVAYNEQFF
D gene: .; clone size: .; J gene: TRBJ1-1; V gene: TRBV29-1; CDR3 DNA: TGCAGCGTGGGAAGGGGGGGCACTGAAGCTTTCTTT; CDR3 protein: CSVGRGGTEAFF
D gene: TRBD1; clone size: once; J gene: TRBJ1-2; V gene: TRBV9; CDR3 DNA: TGTGCCAGCAGCCACGGACAGGGGGATGGCTACACCTTC; CDR3 protein: CASSHGQGDGYTF
D gene: .; clone size: once; J gene: TRBJ1-2; V gene: TRBV5-1; CDR3 DNA: TGCGCCAGCAGTTTCGGAGGAAGTTCCAACTATGGCTACACCTTC; CDR3 protein: CASSFGGSSNYGYTF
D gene: TRBD2; clone size: .; J gene: TRBJ2-3; V gene: TRBV10-3; CDR3 DNA: TGTGCCATCAGTGACCAAGCATTTCGGGGGGAAGATACGCAGTATTTT; CDR3 protein: CAISDQAFRGEDTQYF
D gene: TRBD2; clone size: .; J gene: TRBJ2-7; V gene: TRBV4-1; CDR3 DNA: TGCGCCAGCAGCCAAGGTGAACCGGGACTAGCGGTCTACGAGCAGTACTTC; CDR3 protein: CASSQGEPGLAVYEQYF
D gene: .; clone size: .; J gene: TRBJ2-7; V gene: TRBV4-1; CDR3 DNA: TGCGCCAGCAGCCAAGATGGTGGCTGGGAGCAGTACTTC; CDR3 protein: CASSQDGGWEQYF